Below, 26 T cell receptor beta chains from the same sample are listed, as sequenced in a study of blood T cell repertoires in COVID-19. Method: immunoSEQ multiplex PCR; TCRdb's copy keeps in-frame clones and lacks some. The data show roughly 90,000 clones, with about 92% seen just once and around 2.1% held by the top ten. Material: peripheral blood. The origin of the receptors is a man between 50 and 59 years old with acute or convalescent COVID-19.

The chain links TRBV7-3 to TRBJ2-1; possibly TRBD1 for D (5 bases). Trimming cost V 5 bases and J 6 bases, with 11 bases left between them. CDR1 and CDR2 from the germline V gene are SGHTA and FQGTGA. This CDR3 region has 13 residues. The CDR3 protein is CASSATTGNEQFF. DNA for the CDR3: TGTGCCAGCAGCGCGACAACAGGCAATGAGCAGTTCTTC. The full variable domain, its missing parts supplied by reference TRBV7-3 and TRBJ2-1, is GAGVSQTPSNKVTEKGKYVELRCDPISGHTALYWYRQSLGQGPEFLIYFQGTGAADDSGLPNDRFFAVRPEGSVSTLKIQRTERGDSAVYLCASSATTGNEQFFGPGTRLTVL.

The CDR3 sequence is CASSLTGTGQGEQYF. Written as DNA, the CDR3 is TGTGCCAGCTCACTTACCGGGACAGGTCAAGGCGAGCAGTACTTC. This chain uses TRBV18 with TRBJ2-7; 8 bases fit TRBD1. The germline V gene encodes CDR1 KGHSH and CDR2 LQKENI. The CDR3 covers 15 residues. With 4 bases clipped from V and 6 bases from J, the junction kept 11 bases outside the gene matches.

The chain combines TRBV19 with TRBJ1-3; D is possibly TRBD1 (6 bases). CDR1 and CDR2 (germline): LNHDA, SQIVND (reference sequence). Trimming removed 8 bases at V and 0 bases at J, with 14 bases between. The CDR3 covers 15 residues. The CDR3 DNA follows: TGTGCCAGTCGGACAGCCGAAAACTCTGGAAACACCATATATTTT. It codes for CASRTAENSGNTIYF.

The rearrangement uses TRBV3-1 (or the pseudogene TRBV3-2) and TRBJ2-2, with D perhaps TRBD1 (6 bases). The CDR3 is 14 residues long. The V gene's germline CDR1 is LGHDT and CDR2 YNNKEL (reference sequence). Trimming cost V 8 bases and J 1 base, with 11 bases left between them. The CDR3 here is CASSGTRNTGELFF. In nucleotides, the CDR3 is TGTGCCAGCTCCGGGACAAGGAACACCGGGGAGCTGTTTTTT.

This clone was seen only once. The rearrangement links TRBV5-1 to TRBJ2-6, with D possibly matching TRBD1 (6 bases). Deletions cut 6 bases from V and 2 bases from J, with 9 bases between. The germline gives CDR1 SGHRS, CDR2 YFSETQ. CDR3 size: 14 residues. Written as DNA, the CDR3 is TGCGCCAGCATGGGGGCGGCTGGGGCCAACGTCCTGACTTTC. This translates into CASMGAAGANVLTF.

This clone was picked up one time. The V call is TRBV5-1, the J call TRBJ2-5; D is uncertain. The length of the CDR3 is 12 residues. Deletions cut 4 bases from V and 5 bases from J, with 9 bases between. Germline CDR1 SGHRS, CDR2 YFSETQ. The CDR3 nucleotides read TGCGCCAGCAGCCGGTCGAGCGAGACCCAGTACTTC. Amino acid sequence: CASSRSSETQYF.

This rearrangement joins TRBV6-5 to TRBJ1-5; D gene ambiguous. CDR1 is MNHEY, CDR2 SVGAGI, per germline. V was cut by 0 bases and J by 6 bases, with 6 bases left in between. This CDR3 contains 13 residues. Written as DNA, the CDR3 is TGTGCCAGCAGTTACTCGACTGGTCAGCCCCAGCATTTT. It encodes CASSYSTGQPQHF.

This clone was counted once. This sequence joins TRBV6-1 and TRBJ2-3; 12 bases agree with TRBD2. The CDR3 is made up of 18 amino acids. After removal of 4 bases from V and 4 bases from J, the junction contained 12 bases not matched to a gene. Germline V gives CDR1 MNHNS, CDR2 SASEGT. The CDR3 region is CASSARLAGVLGADTQYF. The CDR3 region has the DNA TGTGCCAGCAGTGCCAGACTAGCGGGAGTCCTGGGGGCAGATACGCAGTATTTT.

The V and J genes are TRBV18 and TRBJ2-3, with D unclear. The CDR3 spans 14 residues. Trimming cost V 2 bases and J 5 bases, with 11 bases left between them. CDR1 is KGHSH and CDR2 is LQKENI in the germline V gene. DNA of the CDR3: TGTGCCAGCTCACCAAACCAGAATGGAGATACGCAGTATTTT. Translated, it gives CASSPNQNGDTQYF.

This clone turned up a few times. The chain employs TRBV4-2 and TRBJ1-5; 10 nucleotides align to TRBD1. CDR3 length: 22 amino acids. The V gene's germline CDR1 is LGHNA and CDR2 YNFKEQ. V was clipped by 0 bases and J by 0 bases; unmatched bases: 17. CDR3 residues: CASSQDYPRGQGLPYSNQPQHF. CDR3 DNA sequence: TGTGCCAGCAGCCAAGATTATCCCAGGGGACAGGGGTTACCGTATAGCAATCAGCCCCAGCATTTT.

The gene calls are TRBV7-3 and TRBJ1-1; D not resolved. The V gene's germline CDR1 is SGHTA and CDR2 FQGTGA. Deletions cut 2 bases from V and 7 bases from J, with 11 bases between. This CDR3 has 13 residues. CDR3 bases: TGTGCCAGCAGCTTATCTCCCCGGGGTGAAGCTTTCTTT. Its protein product is CASSLSPRGEAFF.

The chain is built from TRBV25-1 and TRBJ1-5, with unresolved D. The CDR3 extends over 13 amino acids. Germline CDR1 is MGHDK and CDR2 is SYGVNS. The V gene lost 8 bases and the J gene lost 2 bases, with 10 bases spanning the gap. CDR3 loop: CASAPAGNQPQHF. Here the CDR3 DNA reads TGTGCCAGCGCTCCTGCGGGCAATCAGCCCCAGCATTTT.

The V call is TRBV21-1, the J call TRBJ1-5; the listed D gene, TRBD1, was not tested against the DNA. TRBV21-1 is labeled a pseudogene. The CDR3 has 15 amino acids. The CDR3: CASSVSRDRNQPQHF. Written as DNA, the CDR3 is TGTGCCAGCAGCGTCTCCCGGGACAGAAATCAGCCCCAGCATTTT.

The rearrangement links TRBV10-2 to TRBJ2-1, with TRBD2 matching 12 bases. This CDR3 is 15 amino acids long. Germline-derived CDR1 and CDR2 are WSHSY and SAAADI. J lost 9 bases, V lost 5 bases, and 8 bases had no gene match. CDR3 coding DNA: TGCGCCAGCAGTTCCCTAGCGGGAGGGCCAGGTGAGCAGTTCTTC. It is translated as CASSSLAGGPGEQFF.

This rearrangement joins TRBV5-8 to TRBJ2-7, with a weak D call TRBD1 (5 bases). This CDR3 has 13 residues. Germline CDR1 SGHTS, CDR2 YDEGEE. The V end was cut by 0 bases, the J end by 3 bases, with 7 bases between. CDR3 protein: CASSLVGRYEQYF. The CDR3 DNA follows: TGTGCCAGCAGCTTGGTGGGGCGCTACGAGCAGTACTTC.

This clone was picked up a small number of times. The rearrangement links TRBV6-6 to TRBJ1-6; perhaps TRBD1 as D (5 bases). CDR3 length: 16 residues. The V end lost 0 bases, the J end lost 0 bases, and 6 bases lay between the germline ends. Germline assignment: CDR1 MNHNY and CDR2 SVGAGI (reference sequence). CDR3 amino acids: CASSYSGDSYNSPLHF. CDR3 in DNA: TGTGCCAGCAGTTACTCAGGGGACTCCTATAATTCACCCCTCCACTTT.

This clone was seen a single time. The V call is TRBV19, the J call TRBJ1-5; D gene ambiguous. The V end lost 6 bases, the J end lost 4 bases, and 16 bases lay between the germline ends. CDR3 length: 15 residues. Per germline, CDR1 LNHDA and CDR2 SQIVND (reference sequence). CDR3: CASRPFDSFNQPQHF. In DNA form, the CDR3 reads TGTGCCAGTAGGCCCTTTGACTCCTTTAATCAGCCCCAGCATTTT.

The gene calls are TRBV11-1 and TRBJ2-5; 8 bases match TRBD1. With V trimmed by 4 bases and J by 5 bases, 6 bases remained unmatched. There are 14 residues in the CDR3. Looked up from germline, CDR1 is SGHAT and CDR2 is FQDESV (reference sequence). The CDR3 DNA is TGTGCCAGCAGCTCCCGCAGGGGGCGCGAGACCCAGTACTTC. This translates into CASSSRRGRETQYF.

The chain carries TRBV5-1 and TRBJ2-1, with D tentatively TRBD2 (6 bases). V was pared by 7 bases and J by 3 bases, with 17 bases between. This CDR3 spans 15 amino acids. CDR1 and CDR2 from the germline V gene are SGHRS and YFSETQ. The CDR3 bases are TGCGCCAGCGGGAGGACCTCCGCAATCTACAATGAGCAGTTCTTC. Protein product: CASGRTSAIYNEQFF.

The chain employs TRBV6-5 and TRBJ2-5, with D perhaps TRBD2 (5 bases). The germline V and J ends were trimmed by 5 bases and 2 bases, with 9 bases remaining between them. This CDR3 comprises 13 residues. Germline V gives CDR1 MNHEY, CDR2 SVGAGI. The DNA of the CDR3 is TGTGCCAGCAGTCCGACGGGGCAAGAGACCCAGTACTTC. Translating it yields CASSPTGQETQYF.

The genes are TRBV5-1 and TRBJ2-3; 7 bases match TRBD2. Germline V gene data show CDR1 as SGHRS and CDR2 as YFSETQ. The CDR3 length is 15 residues. V lost 1 base and J lost 2; bases outside the gene matches: 4. This CDR3 reads CASSLQSGITDTQYF. The CDR3 DNA reads as TGCGCCAGCAGCTTGCAGAGCGGGATCACAGATACGCAGTATTTT.

CDR3 in amino acids: CASSLHNTAGDGYTF. The CDR3 DNA reads TGCGCCAGCAGCCTACACAATACCGCGGGGGATGGCTACACCTTC. J is TRBJ1-2 and V is TRBV5-1; TRBD1 is a possible D gene (5 bases). Germline-derived CDR1 and CDR2 are SGHRS and YFSETQ. This CDR3 spans 15 amino acids. Trimming cost V 4 bases and J 6 bases, with 19 bases left between them.

This clone has just one count. The chain couples TRBV15 to TRBJ2-2, with TRBD2 matching 8 bases. V lost 4 bases and J lost 4; bases outside the gene matches: 2. Germline values: CDR1 LNHNV, CDR2 YYDKDF (reference sequence). The CDR3 contains 14 residues. The chain's CDR3 is CATSIGGGTGELFF. As DNA, the CDR3 is TGTGCCACCAGCATCGGGGGGGGCACCGGGGAGCTGTTTTTT. The full variable domain, completed using reference TRBV15 and TRBJ2-2, is DAMVIQNPRYQVTQFGKPVTLSCSQTLNHNVMYWYQQKSSQAPKLLFHYYDKDFNNEADTPDNFQSRRPNTSFCFLDIRSPGLGDTAMYLCATSIGGGTGELFFGEGSRLTVL.

The chain is built from TRBV25-1 and TRBJ2-3; 7 nucleotides line up with TRBD1. The germline V gene has CDR1 MGHDK and CDR2 SYGVNS. This CDR3 is built from 15 residues. Trimming at V came to 4 bases and at J to 1 base, leaving 5 bases not matched to a gene. In nucleotides, the CDR3 is TGTGCCAGCAGTGGCCGACAGGGCGGCACAGATACGCAGTATTTT. Its protein product is CASSGRQGGTDTQYF.

The rearrangement links TRBV27 to TRBJ2-7; 8 positions agree with TRBD1. Germline-derived CDR1 and CDR2 are MNHEY and SMNVEV (reference sequence). Unmatched junction bases numbered 9, after V lost 8 bases and J lost 6 bases. The CDR3 runs 13 residues. The CDR3 spells CASGQGLVSEQYF. The CDR3 DNA sequence: TGTGCCAGCGGACAGGGTTTGGTTAGCGAGCAGTACTTC.

V and J are TRBV7-9 and TRBJ2-3; 7 bases agree with TRBD1. J lost 6 bases, V lost 5 bases, and 8 bases had no gene match. Per germline, CDR1 SEHNR and CDR2 FQNEAQ (reference sequence). CDR3 length: 14 amino acids. This CDR3 is CASSPWTGGDTQYF. CDR3 DNA: TGTGCCAGCAGCCCGTGGACAGGTGGGGATACGCAGTATTTT.